These 5 T cell receptor beta chains share one sample of origin, sequenced in a study of blood T cell repertoires in COVID-19. Generated by immunoSEQ multiplex PCR, the TCRdb table keeps only in-frame clones and is missing some. Here the sample spans some 49,000 clones, 65% to 90% being singletons. Material: peripheral blood. The receptors derive from a human donor in a cohort sampled during active COVID-19.

The V and J genes are TRBV5-8 and TRBJ2-5; D unresolved. This CDR3 has 11 residues. V was pared by 4 bases and J by 3 bases, with 4 bases between. Germline V gene sequence: CDR1 SGHTS, CDR2 YDEGEE. CDR3 residues: CASSREETQYF. For the CDR3, the DNA is TGTGCCAGCAGCAGAGAAGAGACCCAGTACTTC.

This clone was recorded many times. This chain uses TRBV4-3 with TRBJ2-3; 7 bases match TRBD1. Germline V gene sequence: CDR1 LGHNA, CDR2 YSLEER. The CDR3 length is 16 residues. V shed 1 base and J 7 bases; nucleotides not matched to a gene: 11. The CDR3 coding sequence is TGCGCCAGCAGCCAAGGCTACAGGGGAATGAGGAATACGCAGTATTTT. Residues: CASSQGYRGMRNTQYF.

The V and J genes are TRBV10-3 and TRBJ2-7; D might be TRBD2 (5 bases). This CDR3 is 15 amino acids long. Trimming removed 0 bases at V and 7 bases at J, with 16 bases between. Germline V gene lookup returns CDR1 ENHRY and CDR2 SYGVKD. The CDR3 DNA reads as TGTGCCATCAGTGAGTCCCTTGTAGTAGCGCGGGAGCAGTACTTC. It translates to CAISESLVVAREQYF.

The V and J genes are TRBV30 and TRBJ2-2; 7 bases map to TRBD1. The CDR3 sequence is 14 residues long. The V segment lost 3 bases and the J segment 5 bases; nucleotides outside the gene matches: 6. From germline, CDR1 is GTSNPN and CDR2 SVGIG (reference sequence). CDR3 DNA: TGTGCCTGGAGGAACAGGGGAAGTACCGGGGAGCTGTTTTTT. Its protein product is CAWRNRGSTGELFF. The whole variable domain, filled in from reference TRBV30 and TRBJ2-2, reads SQTIHQWPATLVQPVGSPLSLECTVEGTSNPNLYWYRQAAGRGLQLLFYSVGIGQISSEVPQNLSASRPQDRQFILSSKKLLLSDSGFYLCAWRNRGSTGELFFGEGSRLTVL.

The rearrangement links TRBV3-1 (or the pseudogene TRBV3-2) to TRBJ1-5; a possible D gene is TRBD1 (6 bases). Germline assignment: CDR1 LGHDT and CDR2 YNNKEL (reference sequence). The CDR3 spans 14 residues. Trimming took 4 bases from V and 4 from J, leaving 11 bases between them. CDR3 protein: CASSRGQSNQPQHF. CDR3 DNA sequence: TGTGCCAGCAGCCGAGGACAGTCTAATCAGCCCCAGCATTTT.